This passage covers 6 T cell receptor beta chains from one sample sequenced in a study of shared clonotypes between healthy human individuals. Naive-designated CD8 cells lacked CD45RO, were positively enriched for CCR7, and omitted terminally differentiated effector memory CD45RA+ cells. Here immunoSEQ multiplex PCR was the method, and the copy in TCRdb shows in-frame clones only, minus some. The repertoire holds millions of clones, with about 95% as singletons. The sequenced sample consisted of naive CD8+ T cells sorted from blood. The source of these receptors is a man younger than 35 in good health.

The chain couples TRBV27 to TRBJ2-7; 13 nucleotides align to TRBD2. Per the germline V gene, CDR1 is MNHEY and CDR2 is SMNVEV (reference sequence). The CDR3 totals 17 residues. V was pared by 0 bases and J by 2 bases, with 4 bases of the junction left unmatched. CDR3 nucleotides: TGTGCCAGCAGTTTATCGACTAGCGGGGGGCTACCCTACGAGCAGTACTTC. Translating it yields CASSLSTSGGLPYEQYF.

In the case of this clone: This specimen includes other DNA sequences encoding the same CDR3. V usage is TRBV6-5 and J usage is TRBJ1-5, with D unclear. Germline CDR1 MNHEY, CDR2 SVGAGI. V gave up 4 bases and J gave up 3 bases, with 7 bases separating them. The CDR3 totals 13 residues. CDR3 bases: TGTGCCAGCAGTTTCGGATTCAATCAGCCCCAGCATTTT. Translated: CASSFGFNQPQHF.

This sequence joins TRBV5-6 and TRBJ1-5; D is undetermined. Germline V gene sequence: CDR1 SGHDT, CDR2 YYEEEE. The length of the CDR3 is 12 residues. Trimming left V 5 bases short and J 6 bases short, with 9 bases between. CDR3 region: CASRMRVQPQHF. Here the CDR3 DNA reads TGTGCCAGCAGGATGAGGGTTCAGCCCCAGCATTTT.

The rearrangement links TRBV27 to TRBJ2-7; TRBD1 is a possible D gene (6 bases). Germline lookup yields CDR1 MNHEY and CDR2 SMNVEV (reference sequence). This CDR3 region has 15 residues. V was clipped by 5 bases and J by 3 bases, with 17 bases between them. This CDR3 is CASSPHSTGVYEQYF. The CDR3 DNA reads as TGTGCCAGCAGTCCACACTCGACAGGAGTCTACGAGCAGTACTTC.

The rearrangement uses TRBV15 and TRBJ2-1; D gene ambiguous. Looked up from germline, CDR1 is LNHNV and CDR2 is YYDKDF (reference sequence). The V gene lost 3 bases and the J gene lost 12 bases, with 15 bases spanning the gap. CDR3 length: 13 residues. CDR3 in amino acids: CATSSFGTVGQFF. The CDR3, as DNA: TGTGCCACCAGCAGTTTCGGCACCGTTGGGCAGTTCTTC.

This chain links TRBV10-3 with TRBJ2-3; the D gene is possibly TRBD2 (6 bases). The CDR3 totals 18 residues. Trimming stripped 0 bases from V and 3 bases from J, with 19 bases between. Germline values: CDR1 ENHRY, CDR2 SYGVKD. The DNA of the CDR3 is TGTGCCATCAGTGAGTCCCCGTTTGTGGCGGGGCGAACAGATACGCAGTATTTT. As protein: CAISESPFVAGRTDTQYF.